The clone carrying this T cell receptor beta chain has a handful of counts. The target antigen is unknown. Amplified TCR beta CDR3 regions came from RNA transcripts. A first-round RT-PCR of the TCR CDR3 used the HTBI primer set. MiXCR was run by TCRdb on the multiplex PCR reads, yielding one entry per CDR3 protein. The sample consists of roughly 570,000 distinct CDR3 sequences, around 46% of them appearing once. The data are from a study of T cells in Graves' hyperthyroidism and ophthalmopathy. The germline CDR1 and CDR2 sequences are SEHNR and FQNEAQ (reference sequence). The CDR3 contains 14 residues. The V gene lost 2 bases and the J gene lost 7 bases, with 15 bases spanning the gap. Every diagnosis used clinical symptoms, serum thyroxine and TRAb, thyroid ultrasound and orbital computed tomography. Study-wide results and limits: The majority of expanded thyroid clonotypes above 0.001 also appeared in blood.

Sequencing was performed on peripheral blood or thyroid tissue (not recorded which). This clonotype was obtained from a woman aged 18-29 years with Graves' hyperthyroidism. The chain employs TRBV7-9 and TRBJ2-7, with D tentatively TRBD1 or TRBD2 (6 bases each). CDR3 bases: TGTGCCAGCAGCTTACAGGGGCCTCGGGAGGAGCAGTACTTC. This codes for CASSLQGPREEQYF.